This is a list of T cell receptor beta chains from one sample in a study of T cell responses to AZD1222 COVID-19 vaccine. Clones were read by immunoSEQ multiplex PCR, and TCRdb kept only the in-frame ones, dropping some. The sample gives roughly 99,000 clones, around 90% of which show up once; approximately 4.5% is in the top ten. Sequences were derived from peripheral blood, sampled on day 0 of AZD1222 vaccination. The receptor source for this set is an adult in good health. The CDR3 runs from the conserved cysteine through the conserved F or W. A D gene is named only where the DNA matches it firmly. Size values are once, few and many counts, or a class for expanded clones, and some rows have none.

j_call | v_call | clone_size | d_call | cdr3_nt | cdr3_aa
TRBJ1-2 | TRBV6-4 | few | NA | TGTGCCAGCAGTGACTCCCCAGAGACCCCTAACTATGGCTACACCTTC | CASSDSPETPNYGYTF
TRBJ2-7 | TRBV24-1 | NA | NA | TGTGCCACCAGTGACCCTGGCCGGCAGTACTTC | CATSDPGRQYF
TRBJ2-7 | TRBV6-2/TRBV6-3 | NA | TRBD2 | TGTGCCAGCAGTTACTTTGGGACTAGCGGAACCTACGAGCAGTACTTC | CASSYFGTSGTYEQYF
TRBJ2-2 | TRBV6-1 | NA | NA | TGTGCCAGCAGTGCGGCCAAAACAGGGCTCCTGAACACCGGGGAGCTGTTTTTT | CASSAAKTGLLNTGELFF
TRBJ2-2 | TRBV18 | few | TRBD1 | TGTGCCAGCTCACCCCGACAGGGGGACACCGGGGAGCTGTTTTTT | CASSPRQGDTGELFF
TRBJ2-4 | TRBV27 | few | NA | TGTGCCAGCAGCTCGCTGGGGTCCAAAAACATTCAGTACTTC | CASSSLGSKNIQYF
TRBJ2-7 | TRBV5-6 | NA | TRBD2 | TGTGCCAGCAGCCCAACTAGCGGGAGCCCCTACGAGCAGTACTTC | CASSPTSGSPYEQYF
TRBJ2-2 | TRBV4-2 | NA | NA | TGTGCCAGCAGCCAAGCTGCAGGGTCTACCGGGGAGCTGTTTTTT | CASSQAAGSTGELFF
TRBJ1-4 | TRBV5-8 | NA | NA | TGTGCCAGCAGCTTCGGTCCAACTAATGAAAAACTGTTTTTT | CASSFGPTNEKLFF
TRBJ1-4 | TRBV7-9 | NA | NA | TGTGCCAGCAGCTTAGCGTCGGGAGGAACTAATGAAAAACTGTTTTTT | CASSLASGGTNEKLFF
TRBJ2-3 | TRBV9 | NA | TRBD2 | TGTGCCAGCAGCGTAGAGGCGGGAGGGACAGATACGCAGTATTTT | CASSVEAGGTDTQYF
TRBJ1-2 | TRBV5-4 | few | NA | TGTGCCAGCGGAGCCGCGACAGCTACTTATGGCTACACCTTC | CASGAATATYGYTF
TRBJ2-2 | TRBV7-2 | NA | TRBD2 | TGTGCCAGCAGCCAAGCACTAGCGGCCGGGGAGCTGTTTTTT | CASSQALAAGELFF
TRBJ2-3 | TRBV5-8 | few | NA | TGTGCCAGCAGCTTCGGGAAGGATACGCAGTATTTT | CASSFGKDTQYF
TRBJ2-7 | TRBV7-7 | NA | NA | TGTGCCAGCAGCTTAGTACAGGGAAGGGAGCAGTACTTC | CASSLVQGREQYF
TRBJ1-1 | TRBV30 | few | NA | TGTGCCTGGGGCTTGGGCCTGGGGACTGAAGCTTTCTTT | CAWGLGLGTEAFF
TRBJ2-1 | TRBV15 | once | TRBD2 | TGTGCCACCAGCCCCCGGGGGGGGCCCATGGGAAATGAGCAGTTCTTC | CATSPRGGPMGNEQFF